These 18 T cell receptor beta chains were sequenced from one sample in a study of neoadjuvant nivolumab and ipilimumab in lung cancer. Clones were sequenced by immunoSEQ multiplex PCR, and TCRdb holds only the in-frame ones, with some missing. The table shows 26,000 or so clones, with under 85% occurring only once. Here the sequenced sample was tumor tissue, taken after neoadjuvant nivolumab, alone or with ipilimumab, at or shortly before surgery. The receptors stem from an adult with non-small cell lung cancer.

The chain uses TRBV29-1 and TRBJ2-1; no clear D gene. The CDR3 length is 14 residues. Trimming took off 6 bases at V and 1 base at J, with 13 bases between the two ends. CDR1 is SQVTM, CDR2 ANQGSEA, per germline. CDR3 protein: CSVLTPNSYNEQFF. The CDR3 nucleotides are TGCAGCGTCCTTACACCAAATTCCTACAATGAGCAGTTCTTC.

The rearrangement joins TRBV4-3 to TRBJ2-1; 12 bases are a match to TRBD2. V dropped 0 bases and J dropped 5; count of bases not matched to a gene: 8. Germline values: CDR1 LGHNA, CDR2 YSLEER. The CDR3 contains 18 residues. In DNA form, the CDR3 reads TGCGCCAGCAGCCAAGATCGGTTGACTAGCGGGAGTAACAATGAGCAGTTCTTC. Translating it yields CASSQDRLTSGSNNEQFF.

The V gene is TRBV11-1, the J gene TRBJ2-3; the D gene could be TRBD1 or TRBD2 (5 bases each). CDR1 is SGHAT, CDR2 FQDESV, per germline (reference sequence). V lost 5 bases, J lost 2 bases, and 14 bases lay in between. This CDR3 region has 15 residues. The CDR3 loop reads CASSGRDVPTDTQYF. CDR3 nucleotides: TGTGCCAGCAGCGGCCGGGACGTCCCCACAGATACGCAGTATTTT.

V gene TRBV2 combines with J gene TRBJ2-5, with 9 bases identical to TRBD2. V shed 6 bases and J 3 bases; nucleotides not matched to a gene: 11. The CDR3 has 16 amino acids. The germline V gene has CDR1 SNHLY and CDR2 FYNNEI. As DNA, the CDR3 is TGTGCCAGCAGGGCCGTGAGCGGGGGGCCCGAAGAGACCCAGTACTTC. It is translated as CASRAVSGGPEETQYF.

This clone was picked up a small number of times. The rearrangement uses TRBV2 and TRBJ1-2, with D tentatively TRBD1 (5 bases). This CDR3 has 14 residues. V was clipped by 0 bases and J by 7 bases, with 12 bases between them. Germline loops: CDR1 SNHLY, CDR2 FYNNEI. CDR3 DNA: TGTGCCAGCAGTGAAGCGGGGGGGACGTTTGGCTACACCTTC. It is translated as CASSEAGGTFGYTF.

This chain connects TRBV7-9 to TRBJ2-3, with D unclear. This CDR3 is 12 amino acids long. Germline V lookup: CDR1 SEHNR, CDR2 FQNEAQ (reference sequence). V lost 8 bases and J lost 6, with 12 bases in between. CDR3: CASAPEGDTQYF. CDR3 nucleotides: TGTGCCAGCGCACCAGAAGGGGATACGCAGTATTTT.

V and J are TRBV25-1 and TRBJ1-1; D remains unclear. This CDR3 contains 11 residues. Germline loops: CDR1 MGHDK, CDR2 SYGVNS. V gave up 3 bases and J gave up 7 bases, with 6 bases separating them. The CDR3: CASSEYGEAFF. As DNA, the CDR3 is TGTGCCAGCAGTGAGTACGGTGAAGCTTTCTTT.

The chain employs TRBV29-1 and TRBJ1-4; D uncertain. This CDR3 is built from 14 residues. V gave up 8 bases and J gave up 3 bases, with 16 bases separating them. Germline loops: CDR1 SQVTM, CDR2 ANQGSEA. CDR3: CSTDSGDPNEKLFF. The CDR3 nucleotides read TGCAGCACAGACTCCGGGGATCCTAATGAAAAACTGTTTTTT.

CDR3 DNA sequence: TGTGCCAGCAGCTTAGAGTGGGGGGGCAGGGAAAAACTGTTTTTT. Its protein is CASSLEWGGREKLFF. This sequence joins TRBV7-2 and TRBJ1-4, with D possibly TRBD1 on 6 matching bases. In germline, CDR1 is SGHTA, CDR2 FQGNSA. Deletions cut 1 base from V and 8 bases from J, with 14 bases between. The CDR3 length is 15 residues.

The V gene is TRBV28, the J gene TRBJ2-7; 10 bases agree with TRBD2. The CDR3 extends over 15 amino acids. After removal of 5 bases from V and 4 bases from J, the junction contained 8 bases not matched to a gene. Germline values: CDR1 MDHEN, CDR2 SYDVKM. The CDR3 sequence is CASSPLAGGEYEQYF. The CDR3 nucleotides read TGTGCCAGCAGTCCCTTAGCGGGAGGAGAATACGAGCAGTACTTC.

This chain joins TRBV6-5 and TRBJ2-3, with TRBD2 matching over 9 bases. The CDR3 covers 15 residues. Germline CDR1 reads MNHEY; CDR2 reads SVGAGI. With 7 bases clipped from V and 9 bases from J, the junction kept 14 bases outside the gene matches. The CDR3 region has the DNA TGTGCCAGCAAGGACCCGGGCGGGGGGGCTCGGACGCAGTATTTT. As protein: CASKDPGGGARTQYF.

This sequence joins TRBV7-2 and TRBJ1-1, with D possibly TRBD1 on 6 matching bases. From germline, CDR1 is SGHTA and CDR2 FQGNSA. This CDR3 contains 15 residues. Trimming took 5 bases from V and 9 from J, leaving 22 bases between them. Written as DNA, the CDR3 is TGTGCCAGCAGCCCTGGGCGGGGGCCTGAGAGGAAAGCTTTCTTT. Translating gives CASSPGRGPERKAFF.

Only one count was recorded for this clone. The CDR3 DNA reads TGTGCCAGCAGCTTAGGGTCCTTCAGGGGGGCGGCTGAAGCTTTCTTT. Its translation: CASSLGSFRGAAEAFF. The V and J genes are TRBV7-2 and TRBJ1-1; 7 bases fit TRBD1. The CDR3 spans 16 residues. The ends lost 1 base at V and 6 bases at J; junction bases unmatched: 11. Germline V CDR1 and CDR2: SGHTA, FQGNSA.

The rearrangement joins TRBV2 to TRBJ2-1; the D call may be TRBD1 or TRBD2 (5 bases each). Germline V gene lookup returns CDR1 SNHLY and CDR2 FYNNEI. The CDR3 consists of 15 residues. V lost 2 bases to trimming and J lost 6 bases, with 14 bases between them. CDR3 amino acids: CASSERASGTNEQFF. Written as DNA, the CDR3 is TGTGCCAGCAGTGAAAGGGCCTCCGGGACCAATGAGCAGTTCTTC.

J is TRBJ2-3 and V is TRBV30; 9 nucleotides match TRBD2. CDR1 GTSNPN and CDR2 SVGIG come from the germline V gene (reference sequence). The CDR3 consists of 17 residues. Losses at the gene ends were 3 bases for V and 3 bases for J; bases not matched to a gene: 13. CDR3 nucleotide sequence: TGTGCCTGGAGGGTCCCCCCCGTTAGCGGGAGTACAGATACGCAGTATTTT. It yields the protein CAWRVPPVSGSTDTQYF.

This clone was seen only once. The genes are TRBV7-2 and TRBJ1-2; D possibly corresponds to TRBD1 (6 bases). Trimming removed 0 bases at V and 8 bases at J, with 13 bases between. This CDR3 has 14 residues. Germline CDR1 SGHTA, CDR2 FQGNSA. The CDR3 region is CASSLALQGSGYTF. CDR3 nucleotides: TGTGCCAGCAGCTTAGCGCTTCAGGGGAGCGGCTACACCTTC.

Only one count was recorded for this clone. CDR3 sequence (DNA): TGTGCCAGCAGCTTAGAGGGCAGGCCGAACTACGAGCAGTACTTC. Its protein product is CASSLEGRPNYEQYF. V usage is TRBV13 and J usage is TRBJ2-7; the D is unclear. V was clipped by 1 base and J by 3 bases, with 13 bases between them. CDR1 is PRHDT and CDR2 is FYEKMQ in the germline V gene (reference sequence). This CDR3 is built from 15 residues.

V usage is TRBV25-1 and J usage is TRBJ1-4; D gene unclear. Trimming took off 4 bases at V and 8 bases at J, with 14 bases between the two ends. The CDR3 length is 14 residues. Germline V gene data show CDR1 as MGHDK and CDR2 as SYGVNS. CDR3 protein: CASSGLSFEEKLFF. For the CDR3, the DNA is TGTGCCAGCAGTGGTTTGAGTTTCGAGGAAAAACTGTTTTTT.